This is a list of T cell receptor beta chains from one sample in a study of blood T cell repertoires in COVID-19. TCRdb's table, derived via immunoSEQ multiplex PCR, lists solely in-frame clones and lacks some. The sample has tens of thousands of clones; about four fifths are singletons. Sequencing was carried out using peripheral blood. The receptors were gathered from a man aged 45 to 65 with COVID-19, enrolled during active disease. Both conserved end residues are part of each CDR3. The order of the fields is D gene, V gene, J gene, clone size, CDR3 DNA, CDR3 protein. A D gene is named only where the DNA matches it firmly. Some rows have no size entry. The others give once, few or many, or a class for an expanded clone.

D: TRBD1; V: TRBV6-4; J: TRBJ2-2; size: -; DNA: TGTGCCAGCAGAAGGACAGGGGTAACCGGGGAGCTGTTTTTT; CDR3: CASRRTGVTGELFF
D: TRBD2; V: TRBV4-3; J: TRBJ2-3; size: -; DNA: TGCGCCAGCAGCCAATTCTCCCCGGGGGGGCTGGCAGATACGCAGTATTTT; CDR3: CASSQFSPGGLADTQYF
D: -; V: TRBV7-9; J: TRBJ2-2; size: -; DNA: TGTGCCAGCAGCTTAGCTTATCTGGGGGCCACCGGGGAGCTGTTTTTT; CDR3: CASSLAYLGATGELFF
D: TRBD1; V: TRBV6-5; J: TRBJ1-1; size: -; DNA: TGTGCCAGCAAACAGGGGGTGGAACCTGAAGCTTTCTTT; CDR3: CASKQGVEPEAFF
D: -; V: TRBV7-3; J: TRBJ2-1; size: medium-sized; DNA: TGTGCCAGCAGCCAAGCTCCAGGGGCTGAGCAGTTCTTC; CDR3: CASSQAPGAEQFF
D: TRBD2; V: TRBV19; J: TRBJ2-3; size: -; DNA: TGTGCCAGTAGTCCGGGGGGAAATCCAGATACGCAGTATTTT; CDR3: CASSPGGNPDTQYF
D: -; V: TRBV3-1/TRBV3-2; J: TRBJ2-6; size: -; DNA: TGTGCCAGCGGGGCTTGGGATGGGGCCAACGTCCTGACTTTC; CDR3: CASGAWDGANVLTF
D: TRBD2; V: TRBV5-3; J: TRBJ2-3; size: -; DNA: TGTGCCAGAAGCCTTTACTTAGCGGGGGGGAGCACAGATACGCAGTATTTT; CDR3: CARSLYLAGGSTDTQYF
D: TRBD2; V: TRBV12-5; J: TRBJ2-1; size: -; DNA: TGTGCTAGTGCCGACGGGGGGATAACCAACAATGAGCAGTTCTTC; CDR3: CASADGGITNNEQFF
D: -; V: TRBV4-3; J: TRBJ2-1; size: -; DNA: TGCGCCAGCAGCCAAGCCATCAGGCAGGAGCAGTTCTTC; CDR3: CASSQAIRQEQFF
D: TRBD1; V: TRBV5-5; J: TRBJ1-2; size: -; DNA: TGTGCCAGCAGCTTGGACAGGGGCTATGGCTACACCTTC; CDR3: CASSLDRGYGYTF
D: TRBD1; V: TRBV2; J: TRBJ1-3; size: -; DNA: TGTGCCAGCAGTGCAAACAGGGGCCCTGGAAACACCATATATTTT; CDR3: CASSANRGPGNTIYF
D: TRBD2; V: TRBV5-6; J: TRBJ2-3; size: -; DNA: TGTGCCAGCAACCGCCGACTAGCGGGGAACTCAGATACGCAGTATTTT; CDR3: CASNRRLAGNSDTQYF
D: -; V: TRBV4-1; J: TRBJ2-5; size: -; DNA: TGCGCCAGCAGCCAAGATCCAGGGGAAGGGCAAGAGACCCAGTACTTC; CDR3: CASSQDPGEGQETQYF
D: TRBD2; V: TRBV3-1/TRBV3-2; J: TRBJ2-1; size: -; DNA: TGTGCCAGCAGCCCCACCCTAGGACTAGCGGGGTCGTACAATGAGCAGTTCTTC; CDR3: CASSPTLGLAGSYNEQFF
D: -; V: TRBV6-2/TRBV6-3; J: TRBJ1-2; size: -; DNA: TGTGCCAGCAGTTATCGTGGAGCGGTGGTGGGCTACACCTTC; CDR3: CASSYRGAVVGYTF
D: TRBD1; V: TRBV6-2/TRBV6-3; J: TRBJ2-7; size: -; DNA: TGTGCCAGCAGTTATGAAGCAGGGGGCGAGTACGAGCAGTACTTC; CDR3: CASSYEAGGEYEQYF
D: TRBD1; V: TRBV19; J: TRBJ2-1; size: once; DNA: TGTGCCAGTAGGAAAGGGACAGGGGTCGCCAATGAGCAGTTCTTC; CDR3: CASRKGTGVANEQFF
D: -; V: TRBV18; J: TRBJ1-2; size: -; DNA: TGTGCCAGCTCACCACCCGCCGGGACTAACTATGGCTACACCTTC; CDR3: CASSPPAGTNYGYTF
D: -; V: TRBV5-5; J: TRBJ1-2; size: -; DNA: TGTGCCAGCAGCGATTCAGGGTCGTTAAGCTACACCTTC; CDR3: CASSDSGSLSYTF
D: TRBD2; V: TRBV6-5; J: TRBJ2-1; size: few; DNA: TGTGCCAGCAGTTACTTCAGCGGGGGGCTCTACAATGAGCAGTTCTTC; CDR3: CASSYFSGGLYNEQFF
D: -; V: TRBV9; J: TRBJ2-4; size: -; DNA: TGTGCCAGCAGCGTAGACGGCGGGGGCCCCCCAACCATTCAGTACTTC; CDR3: CASSVDGGGPPTIQYF
D: TRBD1; V: TRBV7-2; J: TRBJ1-2; size: -; DNA: TGTGCCAGCAGCCGGACAGGGGGGGATAGAGGCTACACCTTC; CDR3: CASSRTGGDRGYTF
D: TRBD1; V: TRBV4-1; J: TRBJ1-2; size: -; DNA: TGCGCCAGCAGCCAAGTGGGACAGGAAAAGGCTAACTATGGCTACACCTTC; CDR3: CASSQVGQEKANYGYTF
D: TRBD1; V: TRBV4-1; J: TRBJ1-5; size: -; DNA: TGCGCCAGCAGCCACATCCCGGGACAGGGGGCTAGCAATCAGCCCCAGCATTTT; CDR3: CASSHIPGQGASNQPQHF
D: TRBD2; V: TRBV6-6; J: TRBJ2-3; size: -; DNA: TGTGCCAGCAGTCTCCAGATGGGACTAGCGGGGGGCCTGAGGGATACGCAGTATTTT; CDR3: CASSLQMGLAGGLRDTQYF
D: -; V: TRBV6-5; J: TRBJ1-2; size: -; DNA: TGTGCCAGCAGGCACCCCCAGGATAACTATGGCTACACCTTC; CDR3: CASRHPQDNYGYTF
D: TRBD1; V: TRBV3-1/TRBV3-2; J: TRBJ1-5; size: -; DNA: TGTGCCAGCAGCCAAATGGGAACAGGGGAACAGCCCCAGCATTTT; CDR3: CASSQMGTGEQPQHF
D: TRBD1; V: TRBV5-6; J: TRBJ1-2; size: -; DNA: TGTGCCAGCACCTTAGGGGACAGCTCGTCTAACTATGGCTACACCTTC; CDR3: CASTLGDSSSNYGYTF
D: -; V: TRBV11-1; J: TRBJ1-2; size: -; DNA: TGTGCCAGCAGCTTAGGGGTCAGCGTCAACTATGGCTACACCTTC; CDR3: CASSLGVSVNYGYTF
D: -; V: TRBV19; J: TRBJ2-5; size: -; DNA: TGTGCCAGTAGTCTGCAGGGGTTCCAAGAGACCCAGTACTTC; CDR3: CASSLQGFQETQYF
D: -; V: TRBV30; J: TRBJ2-5; size: once; DNA: TGTGCCTGGACTAAGGGACTGCAAGAGACCCAGTACTTC; CDR3: CAWTKGLQETQYF
D: TRBD1; V: TRBV7-9; J: TRBJ2-5; size: -; DNA: TGTGCCAGCATCGGGACAGGTCAAGAGACCCAGTACTTC; CDR3: CASIGTGQETQYF
D: -; V: TRBV6-2/TRBV6-3; J: TRBJ2-3; size: -; DNA: TGTGCCAGCAGCCAACAGGGGACTAGCACAGATACGCAGTATTTT; CDR3: CASSQQGTSTDTQYF
D: -; V: TRBV3-1/TRBV3-2; J: TRBJ2-7; size: -; DNA: TGTGCCAGCAGCCCCACGACTAGTACCTACGAGCAGTACTTC; CDR3: CASSPTTSTYEQYF
D: -; V: TRBV7-6; J: TRBJ1-1; size: -; DNA: TGTGCCAGCAGCTTAGAGCGGGGTGTGGGCACTGAAGCTTTCTTT; CDR3: CASSLERGVGTEAFF
D: TRBD2; V: TRBV6-5; J: TRBJ2-7; size: -; DNA: TGTGCCAGCAGACTAGCGCGGCCCTACGAGCAGTACTTC; CDR3: CASRLARPYEQYF
D: -; V: TRBV12-2; J: TRBJ1-1; size: once; DNA: TGTGCAAGTCGCTTAAGCAGGGGGAACACTGAAGCTTTCTTT; CDR3: CASRLSRGNTEAFF
D: -; V: TRBV9; J: TRBJ2-7; size: -; DNA: TGTGCCAGCAGCGGCCGGGACACACAACGCGAGCAGTACTTC; CDR3: CASSGRDTQREQYF
D: -; V: TRBV25-1; J: TRBJ2-7; size: -; DNA: TGTGCCAGCCTTTCAACAGGGAACGAGCAGTACTTC; CDR3: CASLSTGNEQYF